What follows is one T cell receptor (beta chain) and its context. Its antigen is currently unknown. It was with 60 Vbeta and 13 Jbeta primers that the PCR ran. Generated by immunoSEQ multiplex PCR, the TCRdb table keeps only in-frame clones and is missing some. The table has some 100,000 clones, 65% to 90% seen once. The CDR3 consists of 15 residues. V lost 6 bases and J lost 2; bases outside the gene matches: 5. Germline V lookup: CDR1 ENHRY, CDR2 SYGVKD. This entry is derived from a study of cytomegalovirus exposure and HLA in healthy donors. Study context: When 300 to 500 donors were genotyped, roughly four fifths of them were found to fall in the Caucasian-associated ancestry cluster. General observations from the study: Analyses of presence/absence relied on an assumption of roughly uniform sequencing depth across donors. Excluded: some indistinguishable V segments such as TRBV6-2 and TRBV6-3.

The rearrangement links TRBV10-3 to TRBJ2-7; 12 bases match TRBD2. Input material: PBMCs. The TCR comes from a woman aged 18-29 years in good health and CMV-seronegative. The CDR3: CAIRSRTSGTYEQYF. CDR3 DNA: TGTGCCATCAGGTCACGGACTAGCGGGACCTACGAGCAGTACTTC.